One sample yielded the 20 T cell receptor beta chains listed below, sequenced in a study of shared clonotypes between healthy human individuals. Assay used: immunoSEQ multiplex PCR; TCRdb lists only in-frame clones, some missing. The table lists about 2.4 million clones, 93% of them singletons, with 0.36% in the top ten. Sequencing was done on a sample of naive CD4+ T cells from PBMCs. Subset given: CD45RA+ positively selected. Receptors were obtained from a man aged 18 to 35 in good health. Some clones in this sample may be carry-over from other donors' samples.

The rearrangement links TRBV7-9 to TRBJ2-7; the D gene is possibly TRBD2 (5 bases). CDR1 SEHNR and CDR2 FQNEAQ come from the germline V gene (reference sequence). The V end lost 5 bases, the J end lost 4 bases, and 15 bases lay between the germline ends. The CDR3 is 14 residues long. The CDR3 here is CASSATRTPYEQYF. The DNA of the CDR3 is TGTGCCAGCAGCGCGACAAGGACTCCGTACGAGCAGTACTTC.

This clone was counted between two and nine times. The chain combines TRBV18 with TRBJ1-5; TRBD1 matches 10 bases. The CDR3 is made up of 14 amino acids. With 6 bases clipped from V and 6 bases from J, the junction kept 5 bases outside the gene matches. Germline V CDR1 and CDR2: KGHSH, LQKENI. CDR3 in amino acids: CASSWDRGIQPQHF. The CDR3 region has the DNA TGTGCCAGCTCCTGGGACAGGGGTATTCAGCCCCAGCATTTT.

The chain joins TRBV28 to TRBJ2-6, with D tentatively TRBD1 or TRBD2 (5 bases each). Looked up from germline, CDR1 is MDHEN and CDR2 is SYDVKM. V lost 5 bases to trimming and J lost 0 bases, with 8 bases between them. CDR3 length: 15 residues. This CDR3 is CASSDSGSGANVLTF. CDR3 DNA sequence: TGTGCCAGCAGTGACAGCGGCTCTGGGGCCAACGTCCTGACTTTC.

Comments on this clone: This specimen includes other DNA sequences encoding the same CDR3. The chain employs TRBV7-9 and TRBJ1-5; possibly TRBD1 for D (6 bases). Germline CDR1 is SEHNR and CDR2 is FQNEAQ (reference sequence). V lost 0 bases to trimming and J lost 2 bases, with 8 bases between them. CDR3 length: 15 residues. The CDR3 reads CASSLAGGGNQPQHF. CDR3 coding DNA: TGTGCCAGCAGCTTAGCGGGGGGCGGCAATCAGCCCCAGCATTTT.

V is TRBV28 and J is TRBJ2-3, with TRBD1 identical over 12 bases. J lost 5 bases, V lost 6 bases, and 6 bases had no gene match. CDR3 length: 15 amino acids. Germline V CDR1 and CDR2: MDHEN, SYDVKM. In DNA, the CDR3 is TGTGCCAGCAGGGGACAGGGGGCTGGTGGAGATACGCAGTATTTT. The encoded protein is CASRGQGAGGDTQYF.

The V and J genes are TRBV15 and TRBJ1-1, with D possibly matching TRBD1 (6 bases). Germline CDR1 is LNHNV and CDR2 is YYDKDF (reference sequence). Trimming shortened V by 5 bases and J by 3 bases, and 13 bases separated the two germline ends. The length of the CDR3 is 14 residues. The CDR3 sequence is CATSSGTRYTEAFF. The CDR3 DNA is TGTGCCACCAGCTCGGGGACACGCTACACTGAAGCTTTCTTT. The complete variable domain, with remaining parts taken from reference TRBV15 and TRBJ1-1, reads DAMVIQNPRYQVTQFGKPVTLSCSQTLNHNVMYWYQQKSSQAPKLLFHYYDKDFNNEADTPDNFQSRRPNTSFCFLDIRSPGLGDTAMYLCATSSGTRYTEAFFGQGTRLTVV.

In its sample, this clone was seen once. J is TRBJ1-3 and V is TRBV19; a possible D gene is TRBD1 (5 bases). Germline lookup yields CDR1 LNHDA and CDR2 SQIVND (reference sequence). Trimming stripped 7 bases from V and 1 base from J, with 14 bases between. The CDR3 totals 15 residues. CDR3 bases: TGTGCCAGTACCCGGGGGACCGGGTCTGGAAACACCATATATTTT. This encodes CASTRGTGSGNTIYF.

The rearrangement joins TRBV2 to TRBJ1-4, with 11 bases aligning to TRBD1. CDR3 length: 14 amino acids. J gave up 8 bases and V 7 bases, and 6 bases lay outside the gene matches. Germline CDR1 SNHLY, CDR2 FYNNEI. The CDR3 sequence: CASIPGTGGEKLFF. DNA for the CDR3: TGTGCCAGCATTCCCGGGACAGGGGGAGAAAAACTGTTTTTT.

This chain links TRBV10-3 with TRBJ2-5; TRBD1 matches 7 bases. Germline assignment: CDR1 ENHRY and CDR2 SYGVKD. The CDR3 is 16 amino acids. V gave up 2 bases and J gave up 0 bases; unmatched junction bases: 6. This chain's CDR3 is CAISEATGVYQETQYF. CDR3 DNA: TGTGCCATCAGTGAGGCTACAGGGGTTTACCAAGAGACCCAGTACTTC.

This chain connects TRBV7-6 to TRBJ2-5, with D perhaps given as TRBD1 or TRBD2 (7 bases each). V lost 2 bases, J lost 9 bases, and 13 bases lay in between. Germline CDR1 reads SGHVS; CDR2 reads FNYEAQ. CDR3 length equals 13 residues. CDR3 sequence reads: CASSLNRGGPQYF. The CDR3 bases are TGTGCCAGCAGCTTAAACAGGGGAGGGCCCCAGTACTTC.

This chain joins TRBV7-2 and TRBJ1-1; TRBD1 matches 9 bases. Germline assignment: CDR1 SGHTA and CDR2 FQGNSA. With 5 bases clipped from V and 9 bases from J, the junction kept 13 bases outside the gene matches. The CDR3 loop spans 15 amino acids. In nucleotides, the CDR3 is TGTGCCAGCAGCAGAAATCCGGGACAGGGATCTCAAGCTTTCTTT. Amino acid sequence: CASSRNPGQGSQAFF.

This clone has just one count. J is TRBJ2-2 and V is TRBV11-1; 8 nucleotides align to TRBD2. The germline V gene has CDR1 SGHAT and CDR2 FQDESV (reference sequence). The CDR3 is 17 amino acids. The V gene end was trimmed by 7 bases and the J gene end by 0 bases; junction bases not matched to a gene: 10. CDR3 nucleotides: TGTGCCAGCACCACCTTTAGCGGGGCCGCGAACACCGGGGAGCTGTTTTTT. It is translated as CASTTFSGAANTGELFF.

This chain links TRBV6-5 with TRBJ2-5; D might be TRBD1 (7 bases). Germline CDR1 MNHEY, CDR2 SVGAGI. Trimming removed 6 bases at V and 4 bases at J, with 18 bases between. The CDR3 consists of 15 residues. The CDR3 spells CASRQGGTFGETQYF. Written as DNA, the CDR3 is TGTGCCAGCAGGCAGGGGGGTACCTTCGGAGAGACCCAGTACTTC.

The J gene is TRBJ1-5, the V gene TRBV6-5, with D unclear. The CDR3 is 13 residues long. Per the germline V gene, CDR1 is MNHEY and CDR2 is SVGAGI. The V end lost 4 bases, the J end lost 1 base, and 5 bases lay between the germline ends. This CDR3 reads CASSLISNQPQHF. For the CDR3, the DNA is TGTGCCAGCAGTTTGATAAGCAATCAGCCCCAGCATTTT.

The rearrangement joins TRBV29-1 to TRBJ2-5; the D gene is possibly TRBD1 (6 bases). The CDR3 is 12 residues long. Per the germline V gene, CDR1 is SQVTM and CDR2 is ANQGSEA. Trimming took 6 bases from V and 5 from J, leaving 13 bases between them. The CDR3 bases are TGCAGCGTCAATACAGGGTGGGAGACCCAGTACTTC. This translates into CSVNTGWETQYF.

This clone is a singleton in its sample. CDR3 DNA: TGCAGCGTTGTACCGGGACAGGGGAAGTACGAGCAGTACTTC. Translation: CSVVPGQGKYEQYF. V gene TRBV29-1 combines with J gene TRBJ2-7; 10 bases align to TRBD1. V was pared by 4 bases and J by 4 bases, with 7 bases of the junction left unmatched. The germline CDR1 and CDR2 sequences are SQVTM and ANQGSEA. The CDR3 consists of 14 residues.

The chain has TRBV6-6 and TRBJ1-2; 7 nucleotides match TRBD1. The germline gives CDR1 MNHNY, CDR2 SVGAGI (reference sequence). The trim removed 4 bases at V and 3 bases at J, leaving 11 bases unmatched. This CDR3 comprises 16 residues. The CDR3 bases are TGTGCCAGCAGTTCGATGACAGGGAGGGGTCACTATGGCTACACCTTC. Translating gives CASSSMTGRGHYGYTF.

On this clone: This same CDR3 is encoded by further DNA sequences in the sample. The chain combines TRBV5-1 with TRBJ2-1; unclear D gene. Trimming removed 0 bases from V and 0 bases from J, with 7 bases in between. Germline CDR1 is SGHRS and CDR2 is YFSETQ. This CDR3 region has 15 residues. The CDR3 DNA sequence: TGCGCCAGCAGCTTGGCGAGCCCCTCCTACAATGAGCAGTTCTTC. Amino acid sequence: CASSLASPSYNEQFF.

The chain carries TRBV27 and TRBJ1-4; maybe TRBD1 (6 bases). The CDR3 runs 14 residues. Trimming took 5 bases from V and 4 from J, leaving 11 bases between them. Looked up from germline, CDR1 is MNHEY and CDR2 is SMNVEV (reference sequence). CDR3 loop: CASSRGGLNEKLFF. CDR3 sequence (DNA): TGTGCCAGCAGTCGGGGGGGGCTTAATGAAAAACTGTTTTTT.

V usage is TRBV30 and J usage is TRBJ2-3; 13 nucleotides match TRBD2. Trimming cost V 5 bases and J 3 bases; bases outside gene matches: 14. The germline gives CDR1 GTSNPN, CDR2 SVGIG (reference sequence). There are 18 residues in the CDR3. CDR3 amino acids: CAWGQGAATSGRTDTQYF. DNA of the CDR3: TGTGCCTGGGGGCAGGGAGCAGCGACTAGCGGGAGGACAGATACGCAGTATTTT.